This record covers a single T cell receptor (beta chain). Its antigen is still unknown. The protocol was immunoSEQ multiplex PCR, while the TCRdb copy is restricted to in-frame clones and leaves out a portion. The sample records about 76,000 clones, 90% to 96% being singletons. Time point meaning: recipient sample about 28 days before transplant, after cytoreduction. Blood collection times were about day -28 and days 30, 100, 180 posttransplant. Germline CDR1 LNHDA, CDR2 SQIVND (reference sequence). There are 16 residues in the CDR3. Between the trimmed V and J ends, which lost 5 bases and 5 bases, there was a span of 21 bases. The data were obtained in a study of T cell clonotyping in hematopoietic cell transplantation. About the research overall: Pretransplant recipient samples were taken after cytoreduction. Study findings and constraints: Higher Inverse Simpson Index values in graft donor and pretransplant recipient predicted broader posttransplant TCR diversity.

The rearrangement joins TRBV19 to TRBJ1-2; the D gene is possibly TRBD1 (5 bases). Sequenced material: peripheral blood mononuclear cells, taken before stem cell transplant. This receptor was obtained from a woman between 50 and 59 years old with acute myeloid leukemia. Some clones in this sample may be carry-over from other donors' samples. The CDR3 sequence is CASSPGGGGWLYGYTF. The CDR3 DNA is TGTGCCAGTAGTCCGGGGGGTGGAGGTTGGCTATATGGCTACACCTTC.